This entry lists 4 T cell receptor beta chains sequenced from one sample in a study of CD8+ T cells in alopecia areata listed by TCRdb under 2018. The sample's treatment or condition label, decoded: oral pan-JAK inhibitor, 5-10 mg twice daily. Receptor libraries were prepared by the immunoSEQ multiplex PCR assay. RNA was extracted from all samples and reverse transcribed into cDNA as template for TCR sequencing. Imported from immuneACCESS, the table was reduced by TCRdb to in-frame sequences with V and J called. These copies leave out some clones; in studies compared against another copy, an unresolved V gene accounts for under half, and the cause of the remainder is not known. In this sample the table shows fewer than 200,000 clones, 58% of which occur a single time. The ten largest account for 15% to 20% of the sample. Sequencing used CD4+ T cells sorted from blood, obtained at approximately week 61, from a patient treated with tofacitinib. These receptors came from a human donor with alopecia areata.

The chain uses TRBV15 and TRBJ1-2; D is unclear. The germline gives CDR1 LNHNV, CDR2 YYDKDF (reference sequence). Deletions cut 0 bases from V and 4 bases from J, with 9 bases between. The length of the CDR3 is 14 residues. Written as DNA, the CDR3 is TGTGCCACCAGCAGAGATCCCGGTACCTATGGCTACACCTTC. As protein: CATSRDPGTYGYTF.

This chain connects TRBV13 to TRBJ2-7, with D perhaps matching TRBD2 (6 bases). The CDR3 extends over 14 amino acids. Trimming removed 0 bases from V and 4 bases from J, with 10 bases in between. Germline CDR1 and CDR2: PRHDT and FYEKMQ (reference sequence). CDR3 nucleotide sequence: TGTGCCAGCAGCTTAGGCCGTCGGGGGTACGAGCAGTACTTC. Encoded protein: CASSLGRRGYEQYF.

The chain recombines TRBV29-1 with TRBJ2-1; 11 bases fit TRBD2. CDR1 is SQVTM, CDR2 ANQGSEA, per germline. The CDR3 contains 15 residues. V lost 8 bases and J lost 10; bases outside the gene matches: 16. The CDR3 DNA reads as TGCAGCACGAATCTAGCGGGGGGCCCATCTTTAGAGCAGTTCTTC. It codes for CSTNLAGGPSLEQFF.

The rearrangement uses TRBV5-6 and TRBJ2-7; D is uncertain. From germline, CDR1 is SGHDT and CDR2 YYEEEE. V was pared by 3 bases and J by 7 bases, with 8 bases between. The CDR3 is 11 residues long. The CDR3 DNA reads as TGTGCCAGCAGCTGGATGCGGGAGCAGTACTTC. This translates into CASSWMREQYF.